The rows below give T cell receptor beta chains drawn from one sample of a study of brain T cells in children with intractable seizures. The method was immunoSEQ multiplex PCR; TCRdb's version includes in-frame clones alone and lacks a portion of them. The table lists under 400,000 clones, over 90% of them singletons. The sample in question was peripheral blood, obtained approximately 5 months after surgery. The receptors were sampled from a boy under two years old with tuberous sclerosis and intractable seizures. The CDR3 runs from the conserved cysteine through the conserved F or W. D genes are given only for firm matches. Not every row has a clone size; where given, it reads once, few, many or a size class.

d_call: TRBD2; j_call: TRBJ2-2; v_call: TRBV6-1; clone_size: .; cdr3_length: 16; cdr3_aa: CASSDWSGGATGELFF; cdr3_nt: TGTGCCAGCAGTGATTGGAGCGGGGGGGCCACCGGGGAGCTGTTTTTT
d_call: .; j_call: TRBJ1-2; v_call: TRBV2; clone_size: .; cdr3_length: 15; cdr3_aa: CASSPSSGLRYGYTF; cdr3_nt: TGTGCCAGCAGCCCCAGTTCGGGGCTTCGCTATGGCTACACCTTC
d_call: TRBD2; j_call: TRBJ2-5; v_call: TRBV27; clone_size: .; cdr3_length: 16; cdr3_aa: CASSPMGTSGQETQYF; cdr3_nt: TGTGCCAGCAGTCCTATGGGGACTAGCGGACAAGAGACCCAGTACTTC
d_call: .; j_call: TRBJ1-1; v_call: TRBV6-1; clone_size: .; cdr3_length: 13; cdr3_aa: CASSEFLNTEAFF; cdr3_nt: TGTGCCAGCAGTGAGTTCTTGAACACTGAAGCTTTCTTT
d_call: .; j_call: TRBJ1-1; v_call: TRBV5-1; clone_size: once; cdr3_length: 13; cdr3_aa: CATQTGIGTEAFF; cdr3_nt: TGCGCCACCCAAACAGGGATCGGCACTGAAGCTTTCTTT
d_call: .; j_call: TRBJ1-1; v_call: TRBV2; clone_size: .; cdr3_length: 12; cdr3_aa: CASSESANRAFF; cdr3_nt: TGTGCCAGCAGTGAATCCGCCAATCGGGCTTTCTTT
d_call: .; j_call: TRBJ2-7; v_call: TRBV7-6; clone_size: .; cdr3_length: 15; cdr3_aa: CASSRGPWGTHEQYF; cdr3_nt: TGTGCCAGCAGCCGGGGACCTTGGGGGACCCACGAGCAGTACTTC
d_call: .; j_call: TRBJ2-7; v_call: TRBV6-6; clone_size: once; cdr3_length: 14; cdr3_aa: CASSYSLQVYEQYF; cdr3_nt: TGTGCCAGCAGTTACTCTCTACAGGTCTACGAGCAGTACTTC
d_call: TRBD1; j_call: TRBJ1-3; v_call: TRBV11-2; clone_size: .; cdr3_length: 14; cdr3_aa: CATTSWDRGNTIYF; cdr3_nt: TGTGCCACCACGTCGTGGGACAGGGGAAACACCATATATTTT
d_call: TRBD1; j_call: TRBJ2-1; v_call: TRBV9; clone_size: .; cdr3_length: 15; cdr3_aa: CASSSSGGSYNEQFF; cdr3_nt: TGTGCCAGCAGCTCATCAGGGGGCTCCTACAATGAGCAGTTCTTC
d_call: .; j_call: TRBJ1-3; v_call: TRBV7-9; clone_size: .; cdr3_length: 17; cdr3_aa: CASSLDSGRIVGNTIYF; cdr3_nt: TGTGCCAGCAGCTTAGATTCCGGCAGGATTGTCGGAAACACCATATATTTT
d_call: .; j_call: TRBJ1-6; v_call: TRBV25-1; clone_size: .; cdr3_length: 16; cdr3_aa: CASSEYPQSYNSPLHF; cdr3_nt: TGTGCCAGCAGTGAATACCCGCAGAGCTATAATTCACCCCTCCACTTT
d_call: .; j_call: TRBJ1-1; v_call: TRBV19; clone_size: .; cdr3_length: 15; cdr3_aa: CASSITAREGTEAFF; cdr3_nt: TGTGCCAGTAGTATCACCGCCAGGGAAGGAACTGAAGCTTTCTTT
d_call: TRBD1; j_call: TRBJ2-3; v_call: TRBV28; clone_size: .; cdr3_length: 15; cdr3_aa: CASSFADRETDTQYF; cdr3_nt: TGTGCCAGCAGTTTCGCGGACAGGGAGACAGATACGCAGTATTTT
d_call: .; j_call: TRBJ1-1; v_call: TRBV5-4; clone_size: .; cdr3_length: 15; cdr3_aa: CASSGGGHFDTEAFF; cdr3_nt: TGTGCCAGCAGCGGAGGGGGACACTTCGACACTGAAGCTTTCTTT
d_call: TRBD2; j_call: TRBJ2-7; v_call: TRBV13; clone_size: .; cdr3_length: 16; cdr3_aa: CASSLVVGGSSYEQYF; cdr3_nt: TGTGCCAGCAGCTTAGTCGTCGGGGGGAGCTCCTACGAGCAGTACTTC
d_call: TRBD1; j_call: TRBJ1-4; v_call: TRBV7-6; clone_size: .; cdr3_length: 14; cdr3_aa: CASSTWDSNEKLFF; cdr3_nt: TGTGCCAGCAGCACATGGGACAGTAATGAAAAACTGTTTTTT
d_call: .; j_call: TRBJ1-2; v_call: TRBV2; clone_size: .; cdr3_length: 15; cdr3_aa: CASSESRADYYGYTF; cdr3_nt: TGTGCCAGCAGTGAATCGCGGGCGGATTACTATGGCTACACCTTC
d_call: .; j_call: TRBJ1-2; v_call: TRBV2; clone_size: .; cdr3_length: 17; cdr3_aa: CASSEVLGSPANYGYTF; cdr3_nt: TGTGCCAGCAGTGAGGTTTTGGGGTCACCCGCTAACTATGGCTACACCTTC
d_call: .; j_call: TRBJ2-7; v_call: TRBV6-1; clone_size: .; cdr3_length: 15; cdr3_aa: CASRHSGAGPYEQYF; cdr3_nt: TGTGCCAGCAGACACTCCGGAGCGGGCCCCTACGAGCAGTACTTC
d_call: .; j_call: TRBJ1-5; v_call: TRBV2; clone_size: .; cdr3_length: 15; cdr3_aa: CASSEYATSNQPQHF; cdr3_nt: TGTGCCAGCAGTGAATATGCAACCAGCAATCAGCCCCAGCATTTT
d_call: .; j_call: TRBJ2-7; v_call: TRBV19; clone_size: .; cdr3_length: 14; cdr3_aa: CASSAGTGPYEQYF; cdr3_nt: TGTGCCAGTAGCGCCGGGACCGGGCCCTACGAGCAGTACTTC
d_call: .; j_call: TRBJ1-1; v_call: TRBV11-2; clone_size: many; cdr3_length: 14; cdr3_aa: CASSYQRGGTEAFF; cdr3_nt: TGTGCCAGCAGCTACCAACGGGGGGGCACTGAAGCTTTCTTT
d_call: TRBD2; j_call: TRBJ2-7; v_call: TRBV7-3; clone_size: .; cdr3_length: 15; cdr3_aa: CASSLLGSGIYEQYF; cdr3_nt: TGTGCCAGCAGCTTATTAGGTAGCGGGATCTACGAGCAGTACTTC
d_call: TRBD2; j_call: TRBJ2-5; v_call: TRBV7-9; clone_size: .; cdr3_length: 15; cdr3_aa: CASSPLAGRMETQYF; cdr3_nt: TGTGCCAGCAGCCCCCTAGCGGGGCGGATGGAGACCCAGTACTTC
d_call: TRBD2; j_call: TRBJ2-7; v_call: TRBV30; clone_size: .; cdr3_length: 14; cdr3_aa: CAWSVLAGSYEQYF; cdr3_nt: TGTGCCTGGAGTGTATTAGCGGGCTCCTACGAGCAGTACTTC
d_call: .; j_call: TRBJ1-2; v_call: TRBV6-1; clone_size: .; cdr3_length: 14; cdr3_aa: CASSEALQVHGYTF; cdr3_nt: TGTGCCAGCAGTGAAGCGCTGCAGGTTCATGGCTACACCTTC
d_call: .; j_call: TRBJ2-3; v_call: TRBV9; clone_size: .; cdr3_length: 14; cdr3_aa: CASSVVGAGDTQYF; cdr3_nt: TGTGCCAGCAGCGTAGTGGGGGCTGGAGATACGCAGTATTTT
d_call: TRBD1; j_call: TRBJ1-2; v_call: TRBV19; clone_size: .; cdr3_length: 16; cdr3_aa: CASSIRRTGVNYGYTF; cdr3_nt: TGTGCCAGTAGTATCCGGCGGACAGGGGTCAACTATGGCTACACCTTC
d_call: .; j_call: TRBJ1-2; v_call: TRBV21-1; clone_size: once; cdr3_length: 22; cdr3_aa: CASPCLGARNWSGKFEGYGYTF; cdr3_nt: TGTGCCAGCCCTTGCTTGGGGGCTAGAAACTGGTCGGGTAAATTTGAGGGCTATGGCTACACCTTC
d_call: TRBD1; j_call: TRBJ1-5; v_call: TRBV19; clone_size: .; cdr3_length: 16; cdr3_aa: CASSIRGQGSNQPQHF; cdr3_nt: TGTGCCAGTAGTATTAGGGGACAGGGCAGCAATCAGCCCCAGCATTTT
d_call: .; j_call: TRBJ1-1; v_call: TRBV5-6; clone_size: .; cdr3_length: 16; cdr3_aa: CASSRWTALPNTEAFF; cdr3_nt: TGTGCCAGCAGCCGATGGACAGCTCTCCCGAACACTGAAGCTTTCTTT
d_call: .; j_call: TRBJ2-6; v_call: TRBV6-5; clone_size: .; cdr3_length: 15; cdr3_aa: CASSSGPSGANVLTF; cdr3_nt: TGTGCCAGCAGCTCCGGACCGTCTGGGGCCAACGTCCTGACTTTC
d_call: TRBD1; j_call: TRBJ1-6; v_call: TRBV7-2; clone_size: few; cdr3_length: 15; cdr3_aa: CASSLRGPSNSPLHF; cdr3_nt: TGTGCCAGCAGCTTAAGGGGGCCAAGTAATTCACCCCTCCACTTT